A single sample is the source of the 27 T cell receptor beta chains below, sequenced in a study of neurological immune-mediated disorders. The time point was: longitudinal time-point 2. TCRdb recomputed calls from the 5' RACE reads with MiXCR, one row per CDR3 protein. The repertoire holds approximately 80,000 distinct CDR3 sequences, with almost 6% as singletons. Sequencing was done on a sample of PBMCs. Receptors originate from a woman in her sixties with multiple sclerosis.

This clonotype was recorded at least ten times. The chain is built from TRBV12-3 or TRBV12-4 and TRBJ2-2; D may match TRBD1 or TRBD2 (6 bases each). The CDR3 runs to 16 residues. V was cut by 8 bases and J by 1 base, with 17 bases left in between. The CDR3 protein is CASAPYGGRNTGELFF. CDR3 DNA sequence: TGTGCCAGCGCCCCCTACGGGGGCCGGAACACCGGGGAGCTGTTTTTT.

This clonotype turned up a few times. The chain has TRBV21-1 and TRBJ2-7; TRBD2 reflects the table's D call only, with no check against the DNA. TRBV21-1 is labeled a pseudogene. The length of the CDR3 is 13 residues. CDR3: CASKEAGSQRQYF. CDR3 nucleotides: TGTGCCAGCAAGGAGGCAGGTAGTCAGCGGCAGTACTTC.

This clonotype has ten or more counts. The gene calls are TRBV7-9 and TRBJ2-2, with D unresolved. The CDR3 sequence is 14 residues long. The V gene lost 4 bases and the J gene lost 4 bases, with 10 bases spanning the gap. Germline V gives CDR1 SEHNR, CDR2 FQNEAQ (reference sequence). CDR3 residues: CASSYSRATGELFF. The CDR3 region has the DNA TGTGCCAGCAGCTATTCCCGGGCCACCGGGGAGCTGTTTTTT.

This clonotype was seen ten or more times. The rearrangement links TRBV28 to TRBJ2-7, with TRBD2 matching over 8 bases. V lost 6 bases and J lost 6; bases outside the gene matches: 7. Germline V lookup: CDR1 MDHEN, CDR2 SYDVKM. The CDR3 runs to 13 residues. The CDR3 bases are TGTGCCAGCAGAACCGGGGGGGGGCTCGAGCAGTACTTC. Its protein is CASRTGGGLEQYF.

At least ten counts were recorded for this clonotype. The V call is TRBV20-1, the J call TRBJ2-7; D gene unclear. CDR3 length equals 11 residues. Germline loops: CDR1 DFQATT, CDR2 SNEGSKA (reference sequence). Trimming cost V 5 bases and J 3 bases, with 8 bases left between them. CDR3 sequence reads: CSADGVYEQYF. CDR3 bases: TGCAGTGCTGATGGCGTCTACGAGCAGTACTTC.

This clonotype was detected ten times or more. This rearrangement joins TRBV6-2 or TRBV6-3 to TRBJ1-1; no reliable D call. The germline V and J ends were trimmed by 7 bases and 0 bases, with 9 bases remaining between them. Germline loops: CDR1 MNHEY, CDR2 SVGEGT. The CDR3 covers 13 residues. The CDR3 loop reads CASTVEMNTEAFF. CDR3 nucleotides: TGTGCCAGCACGGTAGAAATGAACACTGAAGCTTTCTTT.

This clonotype appeared many times. V gene TRBV20-1 combines with J gene TRBJ2-1; 9 bases match TRBD2. The CDR3 loop spans 15 amino acids. V dropped 0 bases and J dropped 10; count of bases not matched to a gene: 10. The germline CDR1 and CDR2 sequences are DFQATT and SNEGSKA (reference sequence). CDR3 sequence (DNA): TGCAGTGCTAGAGAACCCGGACCGGCGGGGGGGGAGCAGTTCTTC. Its translation: CSAREPGPAGGEQFF.

By proportion, this clonotype is medium-sized. V usage is TRBV20-1 and J usage is TRBJ2-5; a possible D gene is TRBD2 (5 bases). The CDR3 extends over 11 amino acids. The germline CDR1 and CDR2 sequences are DFQATT and SNEGSKA (reference sequence). Trimming left V 6 bases short and J 4 bases short, with 9 bases between. CDR3 protein: CSARRGETQYF. The CDR3 bases are TGCAGTGCACGACGGGGAGAGACCCAGTACTTC.

This clonotype appeared many times. The chain combines TRBV9 with TRBJ1-3, with D unclear. V was pared by 2 bases and J by 0 bases, with 6 bases between. Germline V gene data show CDR1 as SGDLS and CDR2 as YYNGEE. This CDR3 has 14 amino acids. As DNA, the CDR3 is TGTGCCAGCAGCGTGATCAGCTCTGGAAACACCATATATTTT. Its translation is CASSVISSGNTIYF.

This clonotype was counted many times. The V gene is TRBV5-1, the J gene TRBJ2-2; D is unresolved. Germline V CDR1 and CDR2: SGHRS, YFSETQ. This CDR3 has 13 amino acids. The V gene lost 1 base and the J gene lost 5 bases, with 6 bases spanning the gap. For the CDR3, the DNA is TGCGCCAGCAGCTTGACGCCGACCGGGGAGCTGTTTTTT. As protein: CASSLTPTGELFF. Full variable domain (missing parts from reference TRBV5-1 and TRBJ2-2): KAGVTQTPRYLIKTRGQQVTLSCSPISGHRSVSWYQQTPGQGLQFLFEYFSETQRNKGNFPGRFSGRQFSNSRSEMNVSTLELGDSALYLCASSLTPTGELFFGEGSRLTVL.

This clonotype was counted only a few times. The chain is built from TRBV18 and TRBJ1-1; tentative D call: TRBD1 (5 bases). CDR1 is KGHSH, CDR2 LQKENI, per germline. This CDR3 is built from 15 residues. V lost 3 bases, J lost 5 bases, and 16 bases lay in between. Here the CDR3 reads CASSPWGGEGTEAFF. The CDR3 nucleotides are TGTGCCAGCTCACCCTGGGGAGGGGAAGGGACTGAAGCTTTCTTT.

This clonotype was seen at least ten times. The rearrangement uses TRBV20-1 and TRBJ2-2, with D possibly matching TRBD2 (6 bases). Trimming took 1 base from V and 7 from J, leaving 13 bases between them. There are 14 residues in the CDR3. The germline V gene encodes CDR1 DFQATT and CDR2 SNEGSKA (reference sequence). CDR3 residues: CSARVGLARGELFF. The DNA for the CDR3 is TGCAGTGCTAGAGTCGGCCTAGCGCGCGGGGAGCTGTTTTTT.

The chain recombines TRBV18 with TRBJ1-1, with 7 nucleotides matching TRBD1. This CDR3 region has 12 residues. Germline CDR1 is KGHSH and CDR2 is LQKENI. With 2 bases clipped from V and 8 bases from J, the junction kept 2 bases outside the gene matches. CDR3 sequence reads: CASSPRTGEAFF. In DNA, the CDR3 is TGTGCCAGCTCACCAAGGACAGGAGAAGCTTTCTTT.

The sample holds many counts of this clonotype. The chain is built from TRBV5-1 and TRBJ2-1; TRBD2 agrees at 15 bases. V shed 4 bases, J shed 1 base, and the junction held 3 bases outside the gene matches. Germline CDR1 reads SGHRS; CDR2 reads YFSETQ. The CDR3 contains 17 residues. The CDR3 sequence is CASSKGLAGGSYNEQFF. The CDR3 region has the DNA TGCGCCAGCAGCAAGGGACTAGCGGGGGGTTCCTACAATGAGCAGTTCTTC.

The sample holds many counts of this clonotype. As DNA, the CDR3 is TGCAGTGCTAAGGCAATAGGAAACACCATATATTTT. Its protein product is CSAKAIGNTIYF. The chain links TRBV20-1 to TRBJ1-3; D gene unclear. This CDR3 spans 12 amino acids. Germline values: CDR1 DFQATT, CDR2 SNEGSKA (reference sequence). Trimming removed 4 bases from V and 4 bases from J, with 8 bases in between.

This clonotype was found many times. The chain uses TRBV7-2 and TRBJ2-7; 7 nucleotides align to TRBD1. This CDR3 has 12 residues. J lost 6 bases, V lost 4 bases, and 3 bases had no gene match. Germline lookup yields CDR1 SGHTA and CDR2 FQGNSA. CDR3 coding DNA: TGTGCCAGCAGCTCCCGGACAGGCGAGCAGTACTTC. Translation gives CASSSRTGEQYF.

At least ten counts were recorded for this clonotype. This sequence joins TRBV6-5 and TRBJ2-6, with 7 bases lining up with TRBD1. The CDR3 sequence is 16 residues long. From germline, CDR1 is MNHEY and CDR2 SVGAGI. Unmatched junction bases numbered 5, after V lost 6 bases and J lost 0 bases. In DNA form, the CDR3 reads TGTGCCAGCAGCAAGGACAGGCACTCTGGGGCCAACGTCCTGACTTTC. It codes for CASSKDRHSGANVLTF.

The sample holds many counts of this clonotype. The chain combines TRBV11-3 with TRBJ2-2; the match to TRBD2 covers 9 bases. V trimming: 5 bases; J trimming: 3 bases; junction bases outside the gene matches: 7. The CDR3 runs to 16 residues. The germline V gene has CDR1 SGHNT and CDR2 YENEEA. The CDR3 sequence is CASSARSGGHTGELFF. The CDR3 bases are TGTGCCAGCAGCGCCCGTAGCGGGGGCCACACCGGGGAGCTGTTTTTT.

There are many counts of this clonotype. This chain links TRBV10-3 with TRBJ1-2; TRBD1 might be the D (5 bases). CDR3 size: 15 residues. The germline V gene encodes CDR1 ENHRY and CDR2 SYGVKD. Trimming left V 2 bases short and J 1 base short, with 11 bases between. The CDR3 coding sequence is TGTGCCATCAGTGAGAGGAAGGGGATTAACTATGGCTACACCTTC. It yields the protein CAISERKGINYGYTF.

This clonotype was found many times. The genes are TRBV5-1 and TRBJ2-1; TRBD2 aligns across 11 bases. V was clipped by 2 bases and J by 6 bases; unmatched bases: 10. Germline CDR1 reads SGHRS; CDR2 reads YFSETQ. This CDR3 is 17 amino acids long. CDR3 in DNA: TGCGCCAGCAGCTTTAGCGGGGGGGCCGGGTTGCCCAATGAGCAGTTCTTC. Translated: CASSFSGGAGLPNEQFF.

V and J are TRBV2 and TRBJ1-5, with D perhaps TRBD1 (5 bases). Germline V gene data show CDR1 as SNHLY and CDR2 as FYNNEI. CDR3 length equals 14 residues. V was cut by 6 bases and J by 1 base, with 10 bases left in between. The CDR3: CASSKEGSNQPQHF. CDR3 sequence (DNA): TGTGCCAGCAGCAAAGAGGGGAGCAATCAGCCCCAGCATTTT. Filled out from reference TRBV2 and TRBJ1-5, the complete variable domain reads EPEVTQTPSHQVTQMGQEVILRCVPISNHLYFYWYRQILGQKVEFLVSFYNNEISEKSEIFDDQFSVERPDGSNFTLKIRSTKLEDSAMYFCASSKEGSNQPQHFGDGTRLSIL.

This clonotype was recorded at least ten times. The V gene is TRBV3-1, the J gene TRBJ1-5; D is perhaps TRBD1 (5 bases). The germline CDR1 and CDR2 sequences are LGHDT and YNNKEL (reference sequence). This CDR3 comprises 14 residues. V was cut by 0 bases and J by 9 bases, with 12 bases left in between. CDR3 coding DNA: TGTGCCAGCAGCCAAGAAGGGGCTCCGGGGCCCCAGCATTTT. It encodes CASSQEGAPGPQHF.

This clonotype occurred many times. The chain joins TRBV28 to TRBJ2-7; D unclear. CDR3 size: 12 residues. Germline lookup yields CDR1 MDHEN and CDR2 SYDVKM. Trimming removed 2 bases from V and 6 bases from J, with 8 bases in between. CDR3 in DNA: TGTGCCAGCAGTTTAGCGGCTGGCGAGCAGTACTTC. This gives the protein CASSLAAGEQYF.

This clonotype was counted only a few times. The chain has TRBV11-2 and TRBJ2-5; 7 nucleotides match TRBD2. CDR1 and CDR2 (germline): SGHAT, FQNNGV. Trimming removed 5 bases from V and 5 bases from J; junction bases left unmatched: 14. The CDR3 is 16 amino acids. The CDR3 here is CASSPHGGVLGETQYF. The CDR3 nucleotides read TGTGCCAGCAGCCCTCATGGGGGGGTCCTTGGGGAGACCCAGTACTTC.

In this sample, this clonotype turned up many times. The V gene is TRBV7-2, the J gene TRBJ2-1; D unresolved. This CDR3 has 16 amino acids. V was shortened by 0 bases and J by 4 bases, with 13 bases between the two germline ends. Germline loops: CDR1 SGHTA, CDR2 FQGNSA. This CDR3 is CASSLAGEILYNEQFF. CDR3 DNA: TGTGCCAGCAGCTTAGCGGGCGAAATCCTGTACAATGAGCAGTTCTTC.

This clonotype was counted ten times or more. The chain carries TRBV30 and TRBJ2-1, with a tentative D call TRBD1 (5 bases). The CDR3 sequence is 14 residues long. Trimming pared 1 base from V and 6 bases from J, leaving 13 bases between. Germline lookup yields CDR1 GTSNPN and CDR2 SVGIG (reference sequence). The CDR3 bases are TGTGCCTGGAGTGCAGGGCTACAGAGCAATGAGCAGTTCTTC. Amino acids: CAWSAGLQSNEQFF. Full variable domain (rest looked up from reference TRBV30 and TRBJ2-1): SQTIHQWPATLVQPVGSPLSLECTVEGTSNPNLYWYRQAAGRGLQLLFYSVGIGQISSEVPQNLSASRPQDRQFILSSKKLLLSDSGFYLCAWSAGLQSNEQFFGPGTRLTVL.

This clonotype appeared many times. The chain joins TRBV7-8 to TRBJ1-1; D gene ambiguous. From germline, CDR1 is SGHVS and CDR2 FQNEAQ. V lost 11 bases to trimming and J lost 6 bases, with 19 bases between them. The CDR3 sequence is 13 residues long. The CDR3 region is CAHRPGTNAEAFF. The CDR3 region has the DNA TGTGCCCATAGACCGGGTACTAACGCTGAAGCTTTCTTT.